This T cell receptor (beta chain) was sequenced in a study of identical twins. TCRdb reanalysed the 5' RACE reads using MiXCR and keeps one entry per CDR3 protein. The data show 1.5 million to 2 million distinct CDR3 sequences, more than 30% seen once. The receptor was derived from a newborn girl in good health. The sequenced sample was cord blood.

The CDR3 nucleotides read TGTGCCAGCAGCTTAGCGCCCGGTTGGTCGCCGAGCTCCTACAATGAGCAGTTCTTC. Protein product: CASSLAPGWSPSSYNEQFF. The chain couples TRBV7-9 to TRBJ2-1; the D is unclear. The V gene lost 0 bases and the J gene lost 0 bases, with 18 bases spanning the gap. Germline values: CDR1 SEHNR, CDR2 FQNEAQ (reference sequence). CDR3 size: 19 residues.